Given below is one TCR beta chain in context. CDR1 and CDR2 (germline): SGHTA, FQGTGA. The CDR3 has 18 residues. Trimming cost V 1 base and J 5 bases; bases outside gene matches: 15. TCRdb keeps only in-frame clones here, not all; method: immunoSEQ multiplex PCR. Among about 150,000 clones listed, approximately 94% were seen once. This record belongs to a study of control samples from healthy donors and cancer patients. The receptor comes from a woman aged 18-30 years in good health. The genes are TRBV7-3 and TRBJ2-5; TRBD2 agrees at 8 bases. The sequenced sample was blood. CDR3 sequence: CASSLNSAAGAPGETQYF. CDR3 nucleotide sequence: TGTGCCAGCAGCTTAAACTCGGCAGCGGGGGCCCCGGGGGAGACCCAGTACTTC. The full variable domain, its missing parts supplied by reference TRBV7-3 and TRBJ2-5, is GAGVSQTPSNKVTEKGKYVELRCDPISGHTALYWYRQSLGQGPEFLIYFQGTGAADDSGLPNDRFFAVRPEGSVSTLKIQRTERGDSAVYLCASSLNSAAGAPGETQYFGPGTRLLVL.